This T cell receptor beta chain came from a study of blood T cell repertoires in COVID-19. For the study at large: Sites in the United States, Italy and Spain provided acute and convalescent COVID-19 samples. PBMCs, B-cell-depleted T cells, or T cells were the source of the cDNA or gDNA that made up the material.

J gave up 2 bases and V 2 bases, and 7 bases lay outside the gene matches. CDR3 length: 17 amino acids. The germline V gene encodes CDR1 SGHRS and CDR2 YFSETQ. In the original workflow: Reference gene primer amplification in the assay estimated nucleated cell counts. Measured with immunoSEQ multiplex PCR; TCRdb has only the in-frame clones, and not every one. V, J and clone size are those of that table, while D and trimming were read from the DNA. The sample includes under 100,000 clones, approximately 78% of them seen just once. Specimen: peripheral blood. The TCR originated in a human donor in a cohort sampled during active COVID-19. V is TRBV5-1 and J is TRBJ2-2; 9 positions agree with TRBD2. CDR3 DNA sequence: TGCGCCAGCAGCTTCGGGCTAGCGGGATTTAACACCGGGGAGCTGTTTTTT. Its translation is CASSFGLAGFNTGELFF.